The clone carrying this T cell receptor (beta chain) was counted a few times. Its antigen is undetermined. During its preparation, the TCRbeta library received unique molecular identifiers. TCRdb processed the PCR reads anew with MiXCR; each CDR3 protein has one entry. The sample holds about 290,000 distinct CDR3 sequences, roughly 7.8% seen once. This specimen belongs to a study of T-cell reconstitution after alpha-beta-depleted transplantation in children. Broader study findings: T-cell counts and diversity at one year post-transplant came mainly from newly produced T cells. From surviving recipient T cells and thymic progenitors came the high day-60 TCRbeta diversity observed in some patients.

Specimen: peripheral blood, collected 360 days after TCRalphabeta/CD19-depleted stem cell transplant. This TCR derives from a female patient aged 2 to 10 who had a stem cell transplant for Fanconi anemia, so the T cells may come from the graft donor.

In DNA, the CDR3 is TGTGCCAGCAGCTTGGTGTCGGGGGTCGAGCAGTACTTC. This translates into CASSLVSGVEQYF. V is TRBV5-8 and J is TRBJ2-7; D possibly corresponds to TRBD2 (6 bases). CDR3 size: 13 residues. Between the trimmed V and J ends, which lost 0 bases and 6 bases, there was a span of 10 bases. Germline V gives CDR1 SGHTS, CDR2 YDEGEE.